These T cell receptor beta chains were read from a single sample in a study of blood T cell repertoires in COVID-19. Profiled with immunoSEQ multiplex PCR; TCRdb holds only in-frame clones, not every one. In the table there are 100,000 to 150,000 clones, 81% of which are singletons. Sequencing used peripheral blood. Receptors were obtained from a woman aged 55-70 years with active or convalescent COVID-19. Each CDR3 is given with its conserved first and last residue. The D gene is left open where the match is weak. Part of the rows lack a size; the others show once, few, many or a class for expanded clones.

J,D,size,V,length,DNA,CDR3
TRBJ1-5,NA,NA,TRBV19,15,TGTGCCAGTACACCGACTGGATTAGCTGTTCAGCCCCAGCATTTT,CASTPTGLAVQPQHF
TRBJ1-1,NA,once,TRBV7-2,14,TGTGCCAGCAGCTTAGTCTCAGTGAACACTGAAGCTTTCTTT,CASSLVSVNTEAFF
TRBJ1-1,NA,NA,TRBV3-1/TRBV3-2,15,TGTGCCAGCAGCCAAGAGCGAACTCGGGGGATGGAAGCTTTCTTT,CASSQERTRGMEAFF
TRBJ2-1,TRBD2,NA,TRBV19,15,TGTGCCAGTAGTATAGGACTAGCGGGTTACAATGAGCAGTTCTTC,CASSIGLAGYNEQFF
TRBJ2-5,TRBD2,NA,TRBV4-3,14,TGCGCCAGCAGCCAAGTTCGGGGGGGAGAGACCCAGTACTTC,CASSQVRGGETQYF
TRBJ1-2,NA,few,TRBV2,14,TGTGCCAGCAGTTACCTAGGGGTTCGCTATGGCTACACCTTC,CASSYLGVRYGYTF
TRBJ2-1,NA,NA,TRBV7-2,15,TGTGCCAGCAGCTCATACGGGGGATGGTACAATGAGCAGTTCTTC,CASSSYGGWYNEQFF
TRBJ1-6,NA,NA,TRBV7-3,14,TGTGCCAGCAGCCCAGGACAGCCAAATTCACCCCTCCACTTT,CASSPGQPNSPLHF
TRBJ2-3,NA,NA,TRBV27,15,TGTGCCAGCACCAGGGGACCATCTAGCACAGATACGCAGTATTTT,CASTRGPSSTDTQYF
TRBJ2-1,TRBD2,once,TRBV4-2,15,TGTGCCAGCAGCCAAGAGCTAGCGGGTCTGAATGAGCAGTTCTTC,CASSQELAGLNEQFF
TRBJ2-3,TRBD1,NA,TRBV5-1,16,TGCGCCAGCAGCCCAGGGGACAGGGCCGGCACAGATACGCAGTATTTT,CASSPGDRAGTDTQYF
TRBJ1-1,NA,NA,TRBV4-3,16,TGCGCCAGCAGCCAGGGGTGGGACACGGAGAACACTGAAGCTTTCTTT,CASSQGWDTENTEAFF
TRBJ2-7,NA,NA,TRBV4-3,15,TGCGCCAGCAGCCAAGATCTAGCGAACCCCTACGAGCAGTACTTC,CASSQDLANPYEQYF
TRBJ2-7,NA,few,TRBV5-5,14,TGTGCCAGCAGCTCAGGTACAGGACCCTACGAGCAGTACTTC,CASSSGTGPYEQYF
TRBJ1-3,TRBD1,NA,TRBV2,14,TGTGCCAGCAGCCCCGACAGGGGGAGAAACACCATATATTTT,CASSPDRGRNTIYF
TRBJ2-1,TRBD1,NA,TRBV7-6,17,TGTGCCAGCAGCTCAAACAGGGGGTCGAGCTCCTACAATGAGCAGTTCTTC,CASSSNRGSSSYNEQFF
TRBJ2-5,NA,NA,TRBV5-1,14,TGCGCCAGCAGCTTGAACTTGGGGGGAGAGACCCAGTACTTC,CASSLNLGGETQYF
TRBJ1-5,NA,NA,TRBV28,15,TGTGCCAGCAGTCGCGCACAGGGAAATTATCAGCCCCAGCATTTT,CASSRAQGNYQPQHF
TRBJ1-2,TRBD1,NA,TRBV3-1/TRBV3-2,15,TGTGCCAGCAGTCGAGACAGGGGGCGATCTTATGGCTACACCTTC,CASSRDRGRSYGYTF
TRBJ2-2,NA,NA,TRBV27,13,TGTGCCAGCAGGCTACTGAACACCGGGGAGCTGTTTTTT,CASRLLNTGELFF
TRBJ2-5,TRBD2,NA,TRBV6-2/TRBV6-3,14,TGTGCCAGCAGCCCTAGCGGGACTTGGGAGACCCAGTACTTC,CASSPSGTWETQYF
TRBJ1-1,TRBD1,NA,TRBV7-9,15,TGTGCCAGCAGCTTAAGGGTGCAGGGGGAAGATGAAGCTTTCTTT,CASSLRVQGEDEAFF
TRBJ2-1,TRBD1,NA,TRBV5-1,15,TGCGCCAGCAGCTTGGGACAGGGGGTTCTCAATGAGCAGTTCTTC,CASSLGQGVLNEQFF
TRBJ1-2,NA,NA,TRBV19,17,TGTGCCAGTAGTCCCCGTGGGGCACAGGATGCTAACTATGGCTACACCTTC,CASSPRGAQDANYGYTF
TRBJ1-2,NA,once,TRBV14,14,TGTGCCAGCAGCCAAGAACAGCGGAACTATGGCTACACCTTC,CASSQEQRNYGYTF
TRBJ2-3,TRBD2,once,TRBV19,14,TGTGCCAGCAGACTAGCGGGAGGGCCGGATACGCAGTATTTT,CASRLAGGPDTQYF
TRBJ2-7,NA,NA,TRBV7-2,15,TGTGCCAGCAGCTTAGTTGGATGGCTAGCGAGCGAGCAGTACTTC,CASSLVGWLASEQYF
TRBJ1-4,NA,NA,TRBV5-1,13,TGCGCCAGCAGCTTGGGCAGAAATGAAAAACTGTTTTTT,CASSLGRNEKLFF
TRBJ1-5,NA,NA,TRBV19,17,TGTGCCAGTAGTCCTCGCCAACAGGGAGTGAGCAATCAGCCCCAGCATTTT,CASSPRQQGVSNQPQHF
TRBJ1-6,NA,NA,TRBV2,15,TGTGCCAGCAGTCAGGGGTGGTCCTATAATTCACCCCTCCACTTT,CASSQGWSYNSPLHF
TRBJ2-7,NA,NA,TRBV6-5,14,TGTGCCAGCAGCATATTAACAGGGCCCCACGAGCAGTACTTC,CASSILTGPHEQYF
TRBJ2-1,TRBD2,NA,TRBV7-2,15,TGTGCCAGCAGCTTATCTGGGGGGGGGAGAAATGAGCAGTTCTTC,CASSLSGGGRNEQFF
TRBJ2-5,TRBD1,once,TRBV28,15,TGTGCCAGCAGCACTACCGGGACAGTACAAGAGACCCAGTACTTC,CASSTTGTVQETQYF
TRBJ2-5,TRBD2,NA,TRBV11-2,17,TGTGCCAGCAGCTTCCCACCCCTGCGGGAGGACCAAGAGACCCAGTACTTC,CASSFPPLREDQETQYF
TRBJ2-3,TRBD2,NA,TRBV19,15,TGTGCCAGTAGTATAGTTAGCGGGAACACAGATACGCAGTATTTT,CASSIVSGNTDTQYF
TRBJ2-7,TRBD2,NA,TRBV7-2,15,TGTGCCAGCAGGGAAGGGACTAGCGGAGCCTACGAGCAGTACTTC,CASREGTSGAYEQYF
TRBJ2-7,TRBD2,NA,TRBV11-2,15,TGTGCCAGCAGCTTAGAGCGGACTAGCGGGCGTGGGCAGTACTTC,CASSLERTSGRGQYF
TRBJ2-3,NA,NA,TRBV9,15,TGTGCCAGCAGCGTAGGACTAACTAGCACAGATACGCAGTATTTT,CASSVGLTSTDTQYF
TRBJ2-7,TRBD1,NA,TRBV28,18,TGTGCCAGCAGTTTAAAGAGGCGACAGGGGCCCATCCCCTACGAGCAGTACTTC,CASSLKRRQGPIPYEQYF
TRBJ1-5,NA,NA,TRBV21-1,11,TGTGCCAGCAGCAACCTCCAGCCCCAGCATTTT,CASSNLQPQHF
TRBJ2-1,NA,NA,TRBV6-2/TRBV6-3,13,TGTGCCAGCACCCCAGACTCTTACAATGAGCAGTTCTTC,CASTPDSYNEQFF
TRBJ2-1,NA,NA,TRBV10-3,13,TGTGCCACCGCGGAGGTTTCCTACAATGAGCAGTTCTTC,CATAEVSYNEQFF
TRBJ2-3,NA,few,TRBV2,13,TGTGCCAGCAACAACAGGCGCACAGATACGCAGTATTTT,CASNNRRTDTQYF
TRBJ2-5,TRBD2,NA,TRBV5-5,16,TGTGCCAGCAGCTTGGGTGGGACTAGCACCGGAGAGACCCAGTACTTC,CASSLGGTSTGETQYF
TRBJ2-1,TRBD2,NA,TRBV2,15,TGTGCCAGCACCCAGACTAGCGGGGGGGCTAATGAGCAGTTCTTC,CASTQTSGGANEQFF
TRBJ2-7,NA,NA,TRBV6-1,15,TGTGCCAGCAGTGAAACTAGCCGCGGGGTCTACGAGCAGTACTTC,CASSETSRGVYEQYF
TRBJ2-2,NA,few,TRBV6-2/TRBV6-3,15,TGTGCCAGCAGTTCCCGACTCCTAAACACCGGGGAGCTGTTTTTT,CASSSRLLNTGELFF
TRBJ1-1,NA,NA,TRBV20-1,11,TGCAGTGCTAGCGGAGGGTTACCAGCTTTCTTT,CSASGGLPAFF
TRBJ2-7,TRBD2,few,TRBV9,14,TGTGCCAGCAGCGCACTAGCGAGCGCCTACGAGCAGTACTTC,CASSALASAYEQYF
TRBJ1-2,NA,NA,TRBV15,17,TGTGCCACCAGCAGCGTCAGGGACTTTCGGTCTAACTATGGCTACACCTTC,CATSSVRDFRSNYGYTF
TRBJ1-5,TRBD1,NA,TRBV10-2,16,TGCGCCAGCAGTGAGAGGACAGGGGGGGGAAATCAGCCCCAGCATTTT,CASSERTGGGNQPQHF